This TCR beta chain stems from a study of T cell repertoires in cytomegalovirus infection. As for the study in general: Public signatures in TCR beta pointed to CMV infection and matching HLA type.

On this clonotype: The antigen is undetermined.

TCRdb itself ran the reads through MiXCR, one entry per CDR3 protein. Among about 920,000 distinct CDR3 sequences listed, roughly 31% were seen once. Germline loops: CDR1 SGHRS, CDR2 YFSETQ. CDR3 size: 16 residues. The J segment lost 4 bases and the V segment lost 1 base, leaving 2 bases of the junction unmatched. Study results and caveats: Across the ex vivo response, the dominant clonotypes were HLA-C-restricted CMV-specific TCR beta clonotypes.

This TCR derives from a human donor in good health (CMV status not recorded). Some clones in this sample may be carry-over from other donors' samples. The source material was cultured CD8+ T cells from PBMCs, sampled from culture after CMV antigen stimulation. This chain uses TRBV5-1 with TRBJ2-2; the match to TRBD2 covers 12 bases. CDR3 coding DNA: TGCGCCAGCAGCTTGACTAGCGGGGGGACCACCGGGGAGCTGTTTTTT. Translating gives CASSLTSGGTTGELFF.